The entry below gives a single T cell receptor beta chain sequence along with its context. The data are from a study of control samples from healthy donors and cancer patients. Sequencing was performed with immunoSEQ multiplex PCR; in TCRdb, only in-frame clones are kept and a portion is missing. The table has 150,000 to 200,000 clones, 91% seen once; the top ten hold roughly 1.6%. There are 12 residues in the CDR3. Trimming shortened V by 1 base and J by 5 bases, and 6 bases separated the two germline ends. Germline assignment: CDR1 SGHAT and CDR2 FQNNGV. The receptor was derived from a woman younger than 45 in good health. Sequencing was carried out using blood. This chain uses TRBV11-2 with TRBJ2-7; tentative D call: TRBD2 (5 bases). CDR3 DNA sequence: TGTGCCAGCAGCTTAGCGGGGAACGAGCAGTACTTC. This translates into CASSLAGNEQYF.